The 22 T cell receptor beta chains listed next were all sequenced from one sample in a study of CD4 T cells in relation to SARS-CoV-2 and coronaviruses. This table comes from immunoSEQ multiplex PCR, and its TCRdb copy is limited to in-frame clones, with some not included. This table holds 41,000 or so clones, about four fifths found once. Their specific antigens are unknown. The sequenced material came from naive CD4+ T cells from PBMCs, cultured in vitro. Subset: naive CD4+ T cells isolated by negative enrichment. These receptor sequences come from an adult with COVID-19.

This chain uses TRBV7-2 with TRBJ1-6, with D possibly matching TRBD1 (6 bases). Trimming removed 1 base at V and 12 bases at J, with 16 bases between. Germline V lookup: CDR1 SGHTA, CDR2 FQGNSA. This CDR3 contains 15 residues. The CDR3 spells CASSLGGAQSGPLHF. CDR3 nucleotide sequence: TGTGCCAGCAGCTTAGGGGGGGCGCAATCCGGACCCCTCCACTTT.

The J gene is TRBJ2-7, the V gene TRBV30, with D perhaps TRBD2 (5 bases). Per the germline V gene, CDR1 is GTSNPN and CDR2 is SVGIG (reference sequence). The CDR3 extends over 18 amino acids. V lost 1 base and J lost 0, with 22 bases in between. For the CDR3, the DNA is TGTGCCTGGAGTGCCCCATCAGCGGCGATAGATCTCTCCTACGAGCAGTACTTC. Translated, it gives CAWSAPSAAIDLSYEQYF.

The chain has TRBV19 and TRBJ2-1, with TRBD1 matching 7 bases. The V gene's germline CDR1 is LNHDA and CDR2 SQIVND (reference sequence). The CDR3 covers 15 residues. Trimming at V came to 5 bases and at J to 0 bases, leaving 4 bases not matched to a gene. CDR3 bases: TGTGCCAGTAGTCCGAGGGGGCTCTCCTACAATGAGCAGTTCTTC. Its translation: CASSPRGLSYNEQFF.

This clone was detected only once. The chain links TRBV7-9 to TRBJ2-3, with unresolved D. With 6 bases removed from V and 2 bases from J, the gap between germline ends came to 6 bases. The CDR3 has 12 residues. Germline V gene data show CDR1 as SEHNR and CDR2 as FQNEAQ (reference sequence). Written as DNA, the CDR3 is TGTGCCAGCAGACGCCTCACAGATACGCAGTATTTT. Translating it yields CASRRLTDTQYF.

The gene calls are TRBV5-4 and TRBJ1-3; no firm D call. With 1 base removed from V and 0 bases from J, the gap between germline ends came to 8 bases. The germline gives CDR1 SGHNT, CDR2 YYREEE (reference sequence). The CDR3 spans 15 residues. The CDR3 bases are TGTGCCAGCAGCTTGTTGCCGATCTCTGGAAACACCATATATTTT. It codes for CASSLLPISGNTIYF.

The chain couples TRBV28 to TRBJ2-5; D is unclear. The CDR3 runs 11 residues. The ends were cut back, 6 bases at V and 2 bases at J, with 4 bases in the middle. Germline assignment: CDR1 MDHEN and CDR2 SYDVKM. The CDR3 DNA sequence: TGTGCCAGCAGCTTACAAGAGACCCAGTACTTC. Translating it yields CASSLQETQYF.

The V gene is TRBV2, the J gene TRBJ1-5, with D unresolved. The V and J ends lost 5 bases and 0 bases respectively, with 17 bases between them. From germline, CDR1 is SNHLY and CDR2 FYNNEI. This CDR3 is built from 17 residues. In DNA, the CDR3 is TGTGCCAGCAGTCAGCGTGGCGGGCGATATAGCAATCAGCCCCAGCATTTT. Translating gives CASSQRGGRYSNQPQHF.

This chain uses TRBV4-1 with TRBJ2-7, with D perhaps matching TRBD2 (5 bases). Per the germline V gene, CDR1 is MGHRA and CDR2 is YSYEKL. This CDR3 has 14 amino acids. Trimming pared 1 base from V and 4 bases from J, leaving 11 bases between. The CDR3 DNA reads as TGCGCCAGCAGCCAAGCGGGGTCGGGGTACGAGCAGTACTTC. Its protein is CASSQAGSGYEQYF.

The rearrangement links TRBV7-9 to TRBJ1-3; D call uncertain. The V and J ends lost 2 bases and 0 bases respectively, with 5 bases between them. CDR1 and CDR2 (germline): SEHNR, FQNEAQ (reference sequence). CDR3 length: 14 residues. In DNA form, the CDR3 reads TGTGCCAGCAGCTTAACCAGCTCTGGAAACACCATATATTTT. Translation: CASSLTSSGNTIYF.

This clone was found a few times. This sequence joins TRBV24-1 and TRBJ2-1; the match to TRBD2 covers 13 bases. The germline CDR1 and CDR2 sequences are KGHDR and SFDVKD. The CDR3 is made up of 15 amino acids. Losses at the gene ends were 4 bases for V and 9 bases for J; bases not matched to a gene: 5. The DNA for the CDR3 is TGTGCCACCAGTGACCCTGGACTAGCGGGAGTTGAGCAGTTCTTC. Translated: CATSDPGLAGVEQFF.

This rearrangement joins TRBV7-9 to TRBJ1-4, with D unresolved. Trimming took 1 base from V and 10 from J, leaving 7 bases between them. The CDR3 runs to 12 residues. Germline V CDR1 and CDR2: SEHNR, FQNEAQ (reference sequence). In DNA, the CDR3 is TGTGCCAGCAGCTTAGGTCGTGGAAAACTGTTTTTT. Its translation: CASSLGRGKLFF.

This chain connects TRBV3-1 (or the pseudogene TRBV3-2) to TRBJ1-6, with D perhaps matching TRBD1 (5 bases). The CDR3 covers 16 residues. CDR1 and CDR2 from the germline V gene are LGHDT and YNNKEL (reference sequence). V was clipped by 4 bases and J by 7 bases, with 17 bases between them. The CDR3 here is CASSPLGGRRNSPLHF. DNA of the CDR3: TGTGCCAGCAGCCCCTTGGGGGGACGGAGAAATTCACCCCTCCACTTT.

V gene TRBV9 combines with J gene TRBJ2-1; the match to TRBD2 covers 10 bases. The CDR3 loop spans 15 amino acids. V shed 7 bases, J shed 4 bases, and the junction held 8 bases outside the gene matches. Germline assignment: CDR1 SGDLS and CDR2 YYNGEE. DNA for the CDR3: TGTGCCAGCCAAAGGACTAGCGGTCCGTACAATGAGCAGTTCTTC. As protein: CASQRTSGPYNEQFF.

This clone was recorded a few times. J is TRBJ1-2 and V is TRBV9, with D possibly TRBD1 on 5 matching bases. This CDR3 spans 13 amino acids. V lost 4 bases, J lost 2 bases, and 9 bases lay in between. Looked up from germline, CDR1 is SGDLS and CDR2 is YYNGEE. Here the CDR3 DNA reads TGTGCCAGCAGCAGGGACGCCAACTATGGCTACACCTTC. It specifies CASSRDANYGYTF.

This clone has only a few counts. The J gene is TRBJ2-3, the V gene TRBV19, with D uncertain. Germline CDR1 reads LNHDA; CDR2 reads SQIVND (reference sequence). V lost 7 bases, J lost 1 base, and 9 bases lay in between. This CDR3 has 13 amino acids. CDR3 residues: CASKDAGTDTQYF. DNA of the CDR3: TGTGCCAGTAAGGACGCCGGCACAGATACGCAGTATTTT.

This chain joins TRBV30 and TRBJ2-7; D may match TRBD1 or TRBD2 (6 bases each). Germline lookup yields CDR1 GTSNPN and CDR2 SVGIG (reference sequence). The CDR3 is made up of 18 amino acids. Trimming left V 3 bases short and J 4 bases short, with 28 bases between. Here the CDR3 reads CAWRGASGSGPKSYEQYF. The CDR3 DNA follows: TGTGCCTGGAGGGGGGCCTCGGGTAGCGGCCCCAAGAGTTACGAGCAGTACTTC.

This clone was detected only a few times. The CDR3 loop reads CASSPRGGTSYGYTF. The CDR3, as DNA: TGTGCCAGCAGCCCCAGGGGAGGCACTTCCTATGGCTACACCTTC. The chain carries TRBV6-6 and TRBJ1-2; D might be TRBD1 (6 bases). The CDR3 has 15 amino acids. CDR1 is MNHNY and CDR2 is SVGAGI in the germline V gene (reference sequence). The V end lost 6 bases, the J end lost 4 bases, and 18 bases lay between the germline ends.

This rearrangement joins TRBV11-2 to TRBJ2-5; D perhaps matches TRBD1 (5 bases). The CDR3 spans 14 residues. V gave up 4 bases and J gave up 2 bases, with 11 bases separating them. Germline V CDR1 and CDR2: SGHAT, FQNNGV. The chain's CDR3 is CASSSTRQQETQYF. Here the CDR3 DNA reads TGTGCCAGCAGCTCAACGCGACAGCAAGAGACCCAGTACTTC.

The rearrangement joins TRBV7-9 to TRBJ2-7; 12 bases are shared with TRBD1. CDR3 length: 15 amino acids. Germline V gene lookup returns CDR1 SEHNR and CDR2 FQNEAQ (reference sequence). Trimming at V came to 0 bases and at J to 5 bases, leaving 2 bases not matched to a gene. The CDR3 reads CASSLAGQGANEQYF. The CDR3 DNA sequence: TGTGCCAGCAGCTTAGCGGGACAGGGGGCCAACGAGCAGTACTTC.

The chain is built from TRBV6-1 and TRBJ2-3, with D hard to call. V lost 3 bases and J 6 bases, leaving 7 bases between the germline ends. CDR3 length equals 12 residues. CDR1 and CDR2 from the germline V gene are MNHNS and SASEGT. In DNA, the CDR3 is TGTGCCAGCAGTGACCAATCGGATACGCAGTATTTT. Its translation is CASSDQSDTQYF.

The rearrangement uses TRBV5-1 and TRBJ2-3, with 8 nucleotides matching TRBD2. J was trimmed by 7 bases and V by 4 bases; bases with no gene match: 8. Germline CDR1 is SGHRS and CDR2 is YFSETQ. The CDR3 length is 14 residues. CDR3 bases: TGCGCCAGCAGCATGGGGACTAGTGGGTATACGCAGTATTTT. Its protein is CASSMGTSGYTQYF.

This chain uses TRBV7-9 with TRBJ1-1, with D tentatively TRBD1 (6 bases). Trimming took 1 base from V and 1 from J, leaving 7 bases between them. The CDR3 runs to 14 residues. Germline lookup yields CDR1 SEHNR and CDR2 FQNEAQ (reference sequence). The CDR3 bases are TGTGCCAGCAGCTTAGACAGGGCGAACACTGAAGCTTTCTTT. Amino acid sequence: CASSLDRANTEAFF.